This T cell receptor (beta chain) was sequenced in a study of CD8 T cells in ankylosing spondylitis. Points from the study as a whole: It was reported that disease-linked clones were significantly enriched in matched ankylosing spondylitis synovial fluid. Earlier studies detected some motif variants in reactive arthritis synovial fluid and blood.

Germline V lookup: CDR1 DFQATT, CDR2 SNEGSKA (reference sequence). V was trimmed by 5 bases and J by 3 bases, leaving 17 bases between them. The CDR3 contains 14 residues. Scientists made TCR beta libraries using quantitative 5'-RACE with molecular barcodes. TCRdb re-called the 5' RACE reads with MiXCR, one entry per CDR3 protein. The profile shows about 160,000 distinct CDR3 sequences, 9.8% of them singletons. About this clonotype: Its antigen is still unknown.

The sequencing input was blood, either unsorted or a sorted T cell fraction (not recorded which). The receptor was isolated from a female donor with ankylosing spondylitis or in good health (not recorded which). The V gene is TRBV20-1, the J gene TRBJ2-7; D may be TRBD1 or TRBD2 (5 bases each). The CDR3 sequence is CSAPLGDQYYEQYF. The DNA of the CDR3 is TGCAGTGCTCCACTGGGGGACCAGTACTACGAGCAGTACTTC.